These T cell receptor beta chains were read from a single sample in a study of T cell repertoires in cytomegalovirus infection. Each CDR3 protein is one row after TCRdb ran MiXCR on the reads. This sample has about 920,000 distinct CDR3 sequences, with approximately 32% found just once. These receptors have no identified antigens. The sequencing here drew on cultured CD8+ T cells from PBMCs, taken from culture after CMV antigen stimulation. The receptors were sampled from a human donor in good health (CMV status not recorded). Some clones in this sample may be carry-over from other donors' samples. Both conserved end residues are part of each CDR3. The D gene is left open where the match is weak. Clone size, where shown, is once, few, many, or a class for clones that have expanded.

>-|TRBD2|TRBJ2-5|TRBV12-3/TRBV12-4
TGTGCCAGCAGGGGATTGGTAGCGGGGGGTCAAGAGACCCAGTACTTC
CASRGLVAGGQETQYF
>-|TRBD2|TRBJ2-5|TRBV7-8
TGTGTCAGCAGCTTAGCGCCTAGCGGAGAGACCCAGTACTTC
CVSSLAPSGETQYF
>many|TRBD1|TRBJ2-1|TRBV7-6
TGTGCCAGCAGCACCTCGGGACAGGGGGCCAATGAGCAGTTCTTC
CASSTSGQGANEQFF
>few|-|TRBJ2-1|TRBV7-9
TGTGCCAGCAGGCTGCAGGGGAAAGAGCAGTTCTTC
CASRLQGKEQFF
>-|TRBD1|TRBJ2-2|TRBV25-1
TGTGCCAGCTGGTCCGGGACAGGGGCCGGGGAGCTGTTTTTT
CASWSGTGAGELFF
>few|-|TRBJ1-1|TRBV2
TGTGCCAGCGTAATGAACACTGAAGCTTTCTTT
CASVMNTEAFF
>few|-|TRBJ1-1|TRBV28
TGTGCCAGCAGTCCAAGGGTCGCGGACACTGAAGCTTTCTTT
CASSPRVADTEAFF
>few|-|TRBJ1-3|TRBV7-6
TGTGCCAGCAGCTTAGAGCCAGGGGAAGGAAACACCATATATTTT
CASSLEPGEGNTIYF
>few|-|TRBJ2-5|TRBV28
TGTGCCAGCAGTTTCCCCGATTGGGAGACCCAGTACTTC
CASSFPDWETQYF
>-|TRBD2|TRBJ2-7|TRBV12-3/TRBV12-4
TGTGCCAGCAGTTTAGCGTTTGGGCTAGCGGGGGGGCAGGAGCAGTACTTC
CASSLAFGLAGGQEQYF
>few|-|TRBJ2-1|TRBV27
TGTGCCAGCAGTCCGGGGGATCCGAGTTTTTTATCCACCTACAATGAGCAGTTCTTC
CASSPGDPSFLSTYNEQFF
>-|TRBD1|TRBJ1-2|TRBV7-3
TGTGCCAGCAGCTCGACCGCAGGGGGCTATGGCTACACCTTC
CASSSTAGGYGYTF
>-|-|TRBJ1-3|TRBV7-6
TGTGCCAGCAGCTTATACGGTGGGACCTCTGGAAACACCATATATTTT
CASSLYGGTSGNTIYF
>many|TRBD2|TRBJ2-3|TRBV12-3/TRBV12-4
TGTGCCAGCAGTTTCCGACTAGCGGGGGACCCGTCCACAGATACGCAGTATTTT
CASSFRLAGDPSTDTQYF
>few|-|TRBJ2-3|TRBV5-6
TGTGCCAGCAGCCCCCAGCACACAGATACGCAGTATTTT
CASSPQHTDTQYF
>-|-|TRBJ1-1|TRBV2
TGTGCCAGCAGTGTATCAGAGGGTACTGAAGCTTTCTTT
CASSVSEGTEAFF
>-|-|TRBJ1-2|TRBV4-1
TGCGCCAGCAGCCAAGAGCCCCCGTTGACGGGAGGAGGCTATGGCTACACCTTC
CASSQEPPLTGGGYGYTF
>-|-|TRBJ2-6|TRBV5-1
TGCGCCAGCAGAGGGAGGTTACACCCTGGGGCCAACGTCCTGACTTTC
CASRGRLHPGANVLTF
>-|TRBD1|TRBJ2-3|TRBV20-1
TGCAGTGCTAGAGCTCCACAGGGGCTGATAACCCAGTATTTT
CSARAPQGLITQYF
>once|TRBD2|TRBJ2-7|TRBV5-1
TGCGCCAGCAGTCCCTCCCGGTCTAGCGGCTATGAGCAGTACTTC
CASSPSRSSGYEQYF
>few|-|TRBJ2-1|TRBV27
TGTGCCAGCAGTTTGTGGCCCCCACCCTACAATGAGCAGTTCTTC
CASSLWPPPYNEQFF
>few|-|TRBJ2-7|TRBV4-2
TGTGCCAGCAGCCAAGGACAGAGGATCCCAGGCAACGAGCAGTACTTC
CASSQGQRIPGNEQYF
>-|-|TRBJ1-1|TRBV4-3
TGCGCCAGCAGCGGGCGAGGGATTAACACTGAAGCTTTCTTT
CASSGRGINTEAFF
>-|-|TRBJ1-1|TRBV5-6
TGTGCCAGCAGCCCCCCCAGGTTCCAGGCCGAAGCTTTCTTT
CASSPPRFQAEAFF